This T cell receptor beta chain was profiled in a study of high-grade serous ovarian cancer treatment subgroups. The V gene's germline CDR1 is SEHNR and CDR2 FQNEAQ (reference sequence). Trimming took 5 bases from V and 0 from J, leaving 11 bases between them. This CDR3 has 14 residues. The tumor samples were collected prior to definitive surgery or chemotherapy. The data were produced by immunoSEQ multiplex PCR, yet TCRdb's version contains in-frame clones alone and is incomplete. The sample includes about 33,000 clones, 79% of them seen just once. The sequenced sample was tumor tissue. The TCR was taken from a human donor with high-grade serous ovarian cancer. The V gene is TRBV7-9, the J gene TRBJ2-7; D may be TRBD1 (6 bases). CDR3 DNA sequence: TGTGCCAGCAGCCCCGGCAGGGGCTCCTACGAGCAGTACTTC. It yields the protein CASSPGRGSYEQYF.